This TCR beta chain is drawn from a study of blood T cell repertoires in COVID-19. Per the germline V gene, CDR1 is WNHNN and CDR2 is SYGVQD (reference sequence). Trimming shortened V by 1 base and J by 4 bases, and 10 bases separated the two germline ends. This CDR3 is built from 14 residues. Per the original data handling: Amplifying reference gene primers gave estimates of nucleated cell counts. The repertoire was sequenced with immunoSEQ multiplex PCR; TCRdb's copy has only in-frame clones and lacks some. The V and J calls and clone size are taken from that table; D and trimming were inferred from the DNA. The data contain about 240,000 clones, around 90% of them singletons.

Sequences were obtained from peripheral blood. The chain joins TRBV10-1 to TRBJ1-1, with no clear D. The origin of this receptor is a man younger than 40 with COVID-19, enrolled during active disease. Here the CDR3 reads CASSELSGSTEAFF. CDR3 in DNA: TGCGCCAGCAGTGAGTTGTCGGGGAGCACTGAAGCTTTCTTT.